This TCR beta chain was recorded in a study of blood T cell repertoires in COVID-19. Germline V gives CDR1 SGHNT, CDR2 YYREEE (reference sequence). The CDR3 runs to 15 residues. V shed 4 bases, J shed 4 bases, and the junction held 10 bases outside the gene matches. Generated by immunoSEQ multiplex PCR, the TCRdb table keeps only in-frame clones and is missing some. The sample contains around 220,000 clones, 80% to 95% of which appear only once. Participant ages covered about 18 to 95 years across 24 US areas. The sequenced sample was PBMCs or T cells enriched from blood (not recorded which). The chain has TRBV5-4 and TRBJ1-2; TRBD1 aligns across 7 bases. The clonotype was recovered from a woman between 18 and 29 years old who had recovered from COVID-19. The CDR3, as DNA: TGTGCCAGCAGCATCCGACAGGGTCCTCTCTATGGCTACACCTTC. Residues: CASSIRQGPLYGYTF.